A single sample is the source of the 24 T cell receptor beta chains below, sequenced in a study of shared clonotypes between healthy human individuals. Generated by immunoSEQ multiplex PCR, the TCRdb table keeps only in-frame clones and is missing some. This repertoire shows 2.3 million or so clones, approximately 95% found once; its top ten account for 0.39%. Sequencing used naive CD4+ T cells from PBMCs. Subset specified: CD45RA+ positively selected. The receptors here all came from a man between 18 and 35 years old in good health. Some clones in this sample may be carry-over from other donors' samples.

The chain recombines TRBV6-5 with TRBJ2-2; the D gene is possibly TRBD2 (6 bases). V was cut by 4 bases and J by 8 bases, with 17 bases left in between. Germline CDR1 is MNHEY and CDR2 is SVGAGI. The CDR3 is 15 residues long. CDR3 sequence: CASSSRGTLEGELFF. The CDR3 nucleotides read TGTGCCAGCAGTTCCCGGGGGACCCTGGAAGGGGAGCTGTTTTTT.

DNA of the CDR3: TGTGCCAGTAGTACGCCCTCAGGGTTCGAGCAGTACTTC. Translating it yields CASSTPSGFEQYF. The chain couples TRBV19 to TRBJ2-7; tentatively, D is TRBD1 (5 bases). Trimming took off 4 bases at V and 6 bases at J, with 13 bases between the two ends. The CDR3 contains 13 residues. CDR1 and CDR2 from the germline V gene are LNHDA and SQIVND (reference sequence).

J is TRBJ2-6 and V is TRBV4-1; TRBD2 matches at 7 bases. The ends lost 8 bases at V and 3 bases at J; junction bases unmatched: 16. CDR1 is MGHRA, CDR2 YSYEKL, per germline. CDR3 length: 18 residues. In DNA form, the CDR3 reads TGCGCCAGCGGGGAGGGCAGAACATTCGATTTTGGGGCCAACGTCCTGACTTTC. Amino acid sequence: CASGEGRTFDFGANVLTF.

About this clone: Distinct nucleotide sequences in the sample also encode this CDR3. The rearrangement uses TRBV6-5 and TRBJ2-7; D could derive from TRBD1 or TRBD2 (5 bases each). The V gene lost 5 bases and the J gene lost 4 bases, with 9 bases spanning the gap. The CDR3 consists of 12 residues. CDR1 is MNHEY and CDR2 is SVGAGI in the germline V gene. The CDR3 reads CASSRDGYEQYF. The DNA of the CDR3 is TGTGCCAGCAGTAGGGACGGATACGAGCAGTACTTC.

This clone was found once. This chain uses TRBV10-3 with TRBJ2-7; D is uncertain. V was trimmed by 0 bases and J by 0 bases, leaving 6 bases between them. The CDR3 is 14 amino acids. Germline CDR1 is ENHRY and CDR2 is SYGVKD. The CDR3 spells CAISESAVSYEQYF. The CDR3 DNA reads as TGTGCCATCAGTGAGTCAGCAGTCTCCTACGAGCAGTACTTC.

This chain connects TRBV10-3 to TRBJ2-2; no clear D. This CDR3 has 14 residues. Germline assignment: CDR1 ENHRY and CDR2 SYGVKD. Trimming stripped 2 bases from V and 3 bases from J, with 7 bases between. CDR3 DNA sequence: TGTGCCATCAGTGAGGGCCTTGACACCGGGGAGCTGTTTTTT. Translating gives CAISEGLDTGELFF.

This clone has a single count. The V gene is TRBV30, the J gene TRBJ2-5; D remains unclear. Germline lookup yields CDR1 GTSNPN and CDR2 SVGIG (reference sequence). V shed 2 bases and J shed 3 bases, with 10 bases lying between them. The CDR3 length is 13 residues. The CDR3 DNA is TGTGCCTGGAGTCCGGAGACGGAAGAGACCCAGTACTTC. Its protein product is CAWSPETEETQYF.

The V call is TRBV5-4, the J call TRBJ1-4, with no clear D. CDR1 is SGHNT and CDR2 is YYREEE in the germline V gene (reference sequence). V was cut by 0 bases and J by 0 bases, with 3 bases left in between. The CDR3 length is 14 residues. The CDR3 sequence is CASSLAATNEKLFF. The CDR3 DNA is TGTGCCAGCAGCTTGGCGGCAACTAATGAAAAACTGTTTTTT.

The chain has TRBV7-2 and TRBJ2-7; D ambiguous. Germline assignment: CDR1 SGHTA and CDR2 FQGNSA. The CDR3 has 12 amino acids. The V end lost 1 base, the J end lost 9 bases, and 10 bases lay between the germline ends. CDR3 in DNA: TGTGCCAGCAGCTTAGTTAACCGGAGGCAGTACTTC. It translates to CASSLVNRRQYF.

The chain couples TRBV7-9 to TRBJ1-2, with unresolved D. This CDR3 comprises 13 residues. The V and J ends lost 2 bases and 4 bases respectively, with 8 bases between them. Germline lookup yields CDR1 SEHNR and CDR2 FQNEAQ (reference sequence). This chain's CDR3 is CASSLYESYGYTF. CDR3 bases: TGTGCCAGCAGCTTATACGAGAGCTATGGCTACACCTTC. Full variable domain (outside the CDR3, taken from reference TRBV7-9 and TRBJ1-2): DTGVSQNPRHKITKRGQNVTFRCDPISEHNRLYWYRQTLGQGPEFLTYFQNEAQLEKSRLLSDRFSAERPKGSFSTLEIQRTEQGDSAMYLCASSLYESYGYTFGSGTRLTVV.

As for this clone: A single base separates this from a much larger clone, so it may be a read error. This CDR3 is CASSEQGDTEAFF. CDR3 in DNA: TGTGCCAGCAGTGAACAGGGGGACACTGAAGCTTTCTTT. This sequence joins TRBV6-1 and TRBJ1-1, with TRBD1 matching over 7 bases. This CDR3 has 13 residues. Germline V gives CDR1 MNHNS, CDR2 SASEGT. After removal of 2 bases from V and 3 bases from J, the junction contained 0 bases not matched to a gene.

Worth noting for this clone: Other DNA sequences in the sample encode the same CDR3. J is TRBJ2-6 and V is TRBV29-1; no firm D call. Trimming took off 2 bases at V and 1 base at J, with 0 bases between the two ends. Germline V CDR1 and CDR2: SQVTM, ANQGSEA. The CDR3 has 12 residues. The CDR3 nucleotides read TGCAGCGTTGAATCTGGGGCCAACGTCCTGACTTTC. Amino acid sequence: CSVESGANVLTF.

This rearrangement joins TRBV28 to TRBJ2-5; D perhaps matches TRBD1 (6 bases). Matching the DNA end better, TRBJ2-7 makes the J call doubtful. Germline CDR1 MDHEN, CDR2 SYDVKM. The CDR3 is made up of 14 amino acids. In DNA form, the CDR3 reads TGTGCCAGCAGATTACAGGGAATCCCCTACGAGCAGTACTTC. Its protein product is CASRLQGIPYEQYF.

The genes are TRBV18 and TRBJ2-7; a possible D gene is TRBD1 (6 bases). Germline V gene data show CDR1 as KGHSH and CDR2 as LQKENI. The V end was cut by 6 bases, the J end by 6 bases, with 18 bases between. The CDR3 loop spans 14 amino acids. CDR3 sequence (DNA): TGTGCCAGCTCCCCAAGGGGGTCCGCCTCCGAGCAGTACTTC. Its protein product is CASSPRGSASEQYF. Based on the CDR3 plus reference TRBV18 and TRBJ2-7, the full variable domain is NAGVMQNPRHLVRRRGQEARLRCSPMKGHSHVYWYRQLPEEGLKFMVYLQKENIIDESGMPKERFSAEFPKEGPSILRIQQVVRGDSAAYFCASSPRGSASEQYFGPGTRLTVT.

In regard to this clone: Other nucleotide sequences from this sample produce the same CDR3. V is TRBV5-1 and J is TRBJ2-3; D is perhaps TRBD1 (5 bases). Between the trimmed V and J ends, which lost 4 bases and 3 bases, there was a span of 15 bases. CDR3 length: 15 amino acids. In germline, CDR1 is SGHRS, CDR2 YFSETQ. CDR3 DNA: TGCGCCAGCAGCCCTGGCAGGGCCGGGACAGATACGCAGTATTTT. Its translation is CASSPGRAGTDTQYF.

The V call is TRBV11-1, the J call TRBJ2-1; 7 bases fit TRBD1. Germline V CDR1 and CDR2: SGHAT, FQDESV (reference sequence). V trimming: 5 bases; J trimming: 4 bases; junction bases outside the gene matches: 2. This CDR3 spans 13 amino acids. This chain's CDR3 is CASSPTGYNEQFF. CDR3 nucleotide sequence: TGTGCCAGCAGCCCGACAGGGTACAATGAGCAGTTCTTC.

The J gene is TRBJ2-7, the V gene TRBV6-5, with 8 bases fitting TRBD1. The germline CDR1 and CDR2 sequences are MNHEY and SVGAGI. V lost 0 bases, J lost 4 bases, and 5 bases stayed unmatched. CDR3 length: 15 amino acids. This CDR3 is CASSYSWDRRYEQYF. The CDR3 nucleotides read TGTGCCAGCAGTTACTCATGGGACAGGAGGTACGAGCAGTACTTC.

The chain couples TRBV7-2 to TRBJ2-3; D gene uncertain. The germline gives CDR1 SGHTA, CDR2 FQGNSA. Trimming pared 2 bases from V and 7 bases from J, leaving 7 bases between. The CDR3 sequence is 12 residues long. The CDR3: CASSLNGYTQYF. In DNA, the CDR3 is TGTGCCAGCAGCTTAAACGGTTATACGCAGTATTTT.

In its sample, this clone was seen once. Here the CDR3 reads CASSGDPETQYF. DNA of the CDR3: TGTGCCAGCTCGGGAGACCCGGAGACCCAGTACTTC. The chain employs TRBV2 and TRBJ2-5, with a tentative D call TRBD2 (6 bases). Germline loops: CDR1 SNHLY, CDR2 FYNNEI. Trimming took 8 bases from V and 5 from J, leaving 12 bases between them. The CDR3 length is 12 residues.

The rearrangement joins TRBV10-2 to TRBJ2-3; D gene unclear. This CDR3 contains 12 residues. In germline, CDR1 is WSHSY, CDR2 SAAADI. The V gene lost 4 bases and the J gene lost 2 bases, with 4 bases spanning the gap. This CDR3 reads CASSVATDTQYF. As DNA, the CDR3 is TGCGCCAGCAGTGTGGCCACAGATACGCAGTATTTT.

The chain couples TRBV9 to TRBJ2-7; TRBD2 matches 9 bases. Unmatched junction bases numbered 7, after V lost 3 bases and J lost 3 bases. The CDR3 runs to 15 residues. Per the germline V gene, CDR1 is SGDLS and CDR2 is YYNGEE. The CDR3 here is CASSATSGFNYEQYF. CDR3 DNA sequence: TGTGCCAGCAGCGCAACTAGCGGGTTCAACTACGAGCAGTACTTC.

This chain joins TRBV7-3 and TRBJ2-7; TRBD1 agrees at 10 bases. V lost 5 bases to trimming and J lost 6 bases; unmatched junction nucleotides: 7. CDR1 SGHTA and CDR2 FQGTGA come from the germline V gene. The CDR3 is made up of 14 amino acids. CDR3 region: CASSPRQGAGEQYF. The CDR3, as DNA: TGTGCCAGCAGCCCCAGACAGGGGGCTGGCGAGCAGTACTTC.

The J gene is TRBJ1-1, the V gene TRBV30; D gene ambiguous. Germline V lookup: CDR1 GTSNPN, CDR2 SVGIG (reference sequence). V was clipped by 4 bases and J by 1 base, with 10 bases between them. This CDR3 has 13 residues. The CDR3 spells CAWIPLPNTEAFF. DNA for the CDR3: TGTGCCTGGATACCCCTCCCGAACACTGAAGCTTTCTTT.

The V call is TRBV28, the J call TRBJ2-1; D possibly corresponds to TRBD2 (5 bases). The CDR3 is made up of 14 amino acids. CDR1 and CDR2 (germline): MDHEN, SYDVKM. V was cut by 2 bases and J by 9 bases, with 14 bases left in between. As DNA, the CDR3 is TGTGCCAGCAGTTTACCCCCAACTAGAGTTGAGCAGTTCTTC. This encodes CASSLPPTRVEQFF.